The 17 T cell receptor beta chains below come from one sample, sequenced in a study of blood T cell repertoires in COVID-19. This table comes from immunoSEQ multiplex PCR, and its TCRdb copy is limited to in-frame clones, with some not included. The sample lists tens of thousands of clones; 80% to 95% were seen once. The material sequenced was peripheral blood. The receptors come from an elderly woman with acute or convalescent COVID-19.

This rearrangement joins TRBV19 to TRBJ1-2; D call uncertain. The V end was cut by 5 bases, the J end by 8 bases, with 21 bases between. The germline gives CDR1 LNHDA, CDR2 SQIVND (reference sequence). The CDR3 consists of 15 residues. The CDR3 DNA reads as TGTGCCAGTAGTCTTTCCGACAACCGTTATGAGGGCTACACCTTC. Translation: CASSLSDNRYEGYTF.

The chain has TRBV3-1 (or the pseudogene TRBV3-2) and TRBJ2-1; weak D call: TRBD1 (5 bases). Germline CDR1 and CDR2: LGHDT and YNNKEL (reference sequence). This CDR3 spans 15 amino acids. Deletions cut 2 bases from V and 0 bases from J, with 8 bases between. In DNA, the CDR3 is TGTGCCAGCAGCCAAAGGGGCAGCTCCTACAATGAGCAGTTCTTC. It yields the protein CASSQRGSSYNEQFF.

J is TRBJ2-1 and V is TRBV7-3; D is undetermined. Germline V gene sequence: CDR1 SGHTA, CDR2 FQGTGA. CDR3 length: 14 amino acids. Between the trimmed V and J ends, which lost 5 bases and 5 bases, there was a span of 13 bases. The DNA of the CDR3 is TGTGCCAGCAGCCCCCGCGGTACGGACAATGAGCAGTTCTTC. Amino acids: CASSPRGTDNEQFF.

On this clone: At the DNA level, this CDR3 is encoded by other sequences in the same sample as well. CDR3 DNA sequence: TGCGCCAGCAGTCCAGGGGGAGGCAATCAGCCCCAGCATTTT. Protein sequence: CASSPGGGNQPQHF. The chain links TRBV5-1 to TRBJ1-5; 7 nucleotides align to TRBD1. J lost 2 bases, V lost 5 bases, and 4 bases had no gene match. Germline V gene lookup returns CDR1 SGHRS and CDR2 YFSETQ. The CDR3 loop spans 14 amino acids.

This chain uses TRBV5-1 with TRBJ1-6; 10 nucleotides match TRBD1. Germline lookup yields CDR1 SGHRS and CDR2 YFSETQ. Trimming at V came to 0 bases and at J to 5 bases, leaving 2 bases not matched to a gene. This CDR3 has 16 residues. The CDR3 DNA reads TGCGCCAGCAGCTTGGCAGGACAGGGGGATAATTCACCCCTCCACTTT. Encoded protein: CASSLAGQGDNSPLHF.

This clone was counted a single time. The J gene is TRBJ1-2, the V gene TRBV7-2; possibly TRBD1 for D (6 bases). V gave up 5 bases and J gave up 8 bases, with 15 bases separating them. CDR1 is SGHTA, CDR2 FQGNSA, per germline. The CDR3 is made up of 13 amino acids. CDR3 amino acids: CASSRPQGWGYTF. CDR3 sequence (DNA): TGTGCCAGCAGCCGACCTCAGGGGTGGGGCTACACCTTC.

CDR3 coding DNA: TGTGCCATCAGTGAGTCGACTAGCGGGAGCACAGATACGCAGTATTTT. This codes for CAISESTSGSTDTQYF. The chain couples TRBV10-3 to TRBJ2-3; 10 nucleotides agree with TRBD2. Germline CDR1 and CDR2: ENHRY and SYGVKD. With V trimmed by 0 bases and J by 0 bases, 0 bases remained unmatched. The CDR3 has 16 residues.

The chain joins TRBV6-1 to TRBJ2-2, with 10 positions matching TRBD2. Germline V lookup: CDR1 MNHNS, CDR2 SASEGT. CDR3 length: 17 residues. V was pared by 4 bases and J by 3 bases, with 8 bases of the junction left unmatched. This chain's CDR3 is CASSGASGRTDTGELFF. The CDR3 DNA is TGTGCCAGCAGTGGGGCTAGCGGGAGAACGGACACCGGGGAGCTGTTTTTT.

This chain connects TRBV29-1 to TRBJ2-1, with TRBD2 identical over 7 bases. Germline CDR1 SQVTM, CDR2 ANQGSEA. There are 13 residues in the CDR3. Trimming cost V 7 bases and J 5 bases; bases outside gene matches: 8. CDR3 region: CSGTLGGNNEQFF. The CDR3 DNA is TGCAGCGGGACCCTGGGGGGGAACAATGAGCAGTTCTTC.

This sequence joins TRBV6-5 and TRBJ1-1; possibly TRBD1 for D (6 bases). Germline CDR1 is MNHEY and CDR2 is SVGAGI. V was cut by 8 bases and J by 2 bases, with 15 bases left in between. The CDR3 contains 14 residues. CDR3 residues: CASFALGGNTEAFF. CDR3 DNA: TGTGCCAGCTTCGCCCTTGGGGGCAACACTGAAGCTTTCTTT.

The V gene is TRBV19, the J gene TRBJ1-2; no clear D gene. This CDR3 contains 15 residues. The germline CDR1 and CDR2 sequences are LNHDA and SQIVND (reference sequence). V was cut by 1 base and J by 4 bases, with 13 bases left in between. The CDR3 DNA reads as TGTGCCAGTAGTATAGTTGCGGGTTTGGGCTATGGCTACACCTTC. Translating gives CASSIVAGLGYGYTF.

This clone was observed a single time. The chain carries TRBV4-2 and TRBJ1-1; TRBD1 agrees at 8 bases. CDR1 is LGHNA, CDR2 YNFKEQ, per germline. CDR3 length: 13 residues. The V gene end was trimmed by 2 bases and the J gene end by 11 bases; junction bases not matched to a gene: 7. CDR3 DNA sequence: TGTGCCAGCAGCCAACTGGACAGGGCGGCCGCTTTCTTT. This gives the protein CASSQLDRAAAFF.

The chain is built from TRBV12-3 or TRBV12-4 and TRBJ1-5; the D gene is possibly TRBD1 (5 bases). The CDR3 spans 12 residues. V lost 5 bases and J lost 7, with 9 bases in between. The CDR3 DNA follows: TGTGCCAGCAGTCAGGGCCTACAGCCCCAGCATTTT. Translation gives CASSQGLQPQHF.

J is TRBJ2-5 and V is TRBV7-2; 7 nucleotides align to TRBD2. The germline gives CDR1 SGHTA, CDR2 FQGNSA. This CDR3 is 14 amino acids long. V lost 5 bases, J lost 5 bases, and 8 bases stayed unmatched. The CDR3 spells CASSPGLHVETQYF. Here the CDR3 DNA reads TGTGCCAGCAGCCCGGGACTACACGTGGAGACCCAGTACTTC.

This sequence joins TRBV7-6 and TRBJ1-3; D gene uncertain. The CDR3 has 15 residues. The ends were cut back, 3 bases at V and 4 bases at J, with 13 bases in the middle. CDR1 is SGHVS and CDR2 is FNYEAQ in the germline V gene. DNA of the CDR3: TGTGCCAGCAGCTTGGGCTCAACCCTCGGAAACACCATATATTTT. Translated, it gives CASSLGSTLGNTIYF.

This rearrangement joins TRBV4-3 to TRBJ2-5, with TRBD2 matching over 7 bases. The germline V gene has CDR1 LGHNA and CDR2 YSLEER. The V gene end was trimmed by 5 bases and the J gene end by 0 bases; junction bases not matched to a gene: 9. The CDR3 extends over 16 amino acids. CDR3: CASSKSWGGNQETQYF. The CDR3 nucleotides read TGCGCCAGCAGCAAGAGTTGGGGAGGGAACCAAGAGACCCAGTACTTC.

This clone occurred a few times. The chain carries TRBV7-9 and TRBJ1-5; the D is unclear. The germline CDR1 and CDR2 sequences are SEHNR and FQNEAQ (reference sequence). Trimming cost V 1 base and J 5 bases, with 6 bases left between them. CDR3 size: 13 residues. The CDR3: CASSLVQDQPQHF. In DNA form, the CDR3 reads TGTGCCAGCAGCTTAGTACAAGATCAGCCCCAGCATTTT.